This T cell receptor beta chain derives from a study of a mutant IDH1 vaccine in newly diagnosed glioma (dated by TCRdb to 2020 to 2023). At the level of the whole study: Of the approximately 35 treated patients, approximately 62% were male and roughly 40% were female, and a mean age of roughly 40 years was recorded. Peripheral blood was drawn at six visits: V03 (baseline), V05, V07, V10, V12 and V13. For exploratory analyses, longitudinal TCRB deep sequencing was carried out in 25 treated patients wherever samples were available. Before enrollment, patients had received standard therapy of radiotherapy alone, temozolomide alone, or radiochemotherapy with temozolomide; most received the combination.

This clone showed up just once. This receptor's antigen is unknown. No base quality information exists; no much larger clone differs at one position. The library was generated by the immunoSEQ multiplex PCR assay. Rearranged TCR beta chain sequences were amplified with the hsTCRB Kit following the manufacturer's protocol. An Illumina MiSeq was used to sequence the TCRB libraries. For the original study's pipeline: The kit vendor's proprietary platform handled demultiplexing, trimming and gene mapping. Drawn from immuneACCESS, this table holds only the in-frame rearrangements with V and J called that TCRdb kept. Clones are partly lost; checked studies trace under half to an unresolved V gene and leave the rest unexplained. The V and J calls and clone size come from that table; D and trimming were worked out from the DNA. For this sample there are tens of thousands of clones; approximately 80% appear just once. The top ten clones comprise about 5.3% of the sample.

Overall study outcomes, separate from this receptor: The authors stated that sample limitations prevented analyses of patient blood samples from being reproduced. Pseudoprogression appeared unrelated to alterations in the top peripheral T cell clonotypes detected by TCRB sequencing. Immune responses induced by the vaccine were seen in roughly 95% of patients across multiple MHC alleles. Selection of PBMC samples for TCRB deep sequencing was based on availability.

The germline V gene provides CDR1 SGDLS and CDR2 YYNGEE. Spanning cysteine to phenylalanine, the CDR3 consists of 16 amino acids. CDR3 DNA only is kept here, 48 bases in frame from base 1. V drops 0 bases and J drops 1 base, leaving 10 bases in between. The time point tag for this specimen amounts to: baseline, week 1 (first vaccination visit). The treatment or condition label corresponds to: pre-vaccination baseline after standard-of-care therapy. All donors had newly diagnosed IDH1-mutant astrocytomas of WHO grade 3 or 4 that showed loss of nuclear ATRX. The samples were drawn from NOA16, a multicentre, single-arm, open-label phase I trial in Germany that tested a mutant IDH1 peptide vaccine in humans for the first time. For immunogenicity testing, the blood drawn at visit V03 was used as the baseline sample. Genomic DNA for TCRB sequencing was extracted from EDTA blood using the DNeasy Blood and Tissue Kit.

The V gene is TRBV9 and the J gene is TRBJ2-2; tentative D gene TRBD1, with 6 bases matching. The sequence was obtained from a middle-aged man with glioma. Some clones in this sample may be carry-over from other donors' samples. The material was PBMCs, obtained from a glioma patient treated with radiotherapy, temozolomide or both. The CDR3 has the sequence CASSVDAGENTGELFF. The nucleotide sequence is given as TGTGCCAGCAGCGTAGATGCAGGGGAGAACACCGGGGAGCTGTTTTTT.